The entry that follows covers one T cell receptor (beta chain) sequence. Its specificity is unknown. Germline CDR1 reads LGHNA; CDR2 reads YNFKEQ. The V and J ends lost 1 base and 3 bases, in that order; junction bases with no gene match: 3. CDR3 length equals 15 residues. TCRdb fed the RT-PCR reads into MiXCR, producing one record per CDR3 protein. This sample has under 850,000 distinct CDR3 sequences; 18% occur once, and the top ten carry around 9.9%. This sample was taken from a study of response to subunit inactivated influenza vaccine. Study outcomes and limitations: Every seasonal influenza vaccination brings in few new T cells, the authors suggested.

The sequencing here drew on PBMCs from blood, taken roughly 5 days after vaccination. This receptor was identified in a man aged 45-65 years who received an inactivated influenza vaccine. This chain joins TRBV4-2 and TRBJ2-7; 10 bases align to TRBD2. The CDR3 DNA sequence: TGTGCCAGCAGCCAAGCTCGACTAGCGGGCTACGAGCAGTACTTC. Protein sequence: CASSQARLAGYEQYF.